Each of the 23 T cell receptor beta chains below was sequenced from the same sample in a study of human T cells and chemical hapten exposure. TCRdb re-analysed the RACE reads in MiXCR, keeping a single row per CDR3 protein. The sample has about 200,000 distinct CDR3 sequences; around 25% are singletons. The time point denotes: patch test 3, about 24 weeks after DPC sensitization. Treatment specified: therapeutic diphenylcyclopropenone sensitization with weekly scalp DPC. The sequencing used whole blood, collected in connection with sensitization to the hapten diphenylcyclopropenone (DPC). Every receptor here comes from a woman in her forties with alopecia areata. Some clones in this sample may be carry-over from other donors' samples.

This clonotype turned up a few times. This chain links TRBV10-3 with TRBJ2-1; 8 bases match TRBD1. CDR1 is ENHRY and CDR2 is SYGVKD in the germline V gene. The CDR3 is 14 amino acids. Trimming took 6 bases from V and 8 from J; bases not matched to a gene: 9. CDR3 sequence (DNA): TGTGCCATCAGGGTAGGACAGGGTTTGGATGAGCAGTTCTTC. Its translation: CAIRVGQGLDEQFF.

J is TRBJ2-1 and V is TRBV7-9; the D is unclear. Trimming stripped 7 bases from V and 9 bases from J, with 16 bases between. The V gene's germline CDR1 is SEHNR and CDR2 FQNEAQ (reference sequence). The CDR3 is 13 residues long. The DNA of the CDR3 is TGTGCCAGCACCGTCGGACGAGACGGTGAGCAGTTCTTC. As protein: CASTVGRDGEQFF.

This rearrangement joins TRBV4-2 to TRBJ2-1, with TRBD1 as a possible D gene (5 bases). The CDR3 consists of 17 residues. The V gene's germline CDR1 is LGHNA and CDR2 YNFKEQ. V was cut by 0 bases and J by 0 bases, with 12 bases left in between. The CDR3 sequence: CASSQEGVTSSYNEQFF. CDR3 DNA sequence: TGTGCCAGCAGCCAAGAAGGGGTTACCAGCTCCTACAATGAGCAGTTCTTC.

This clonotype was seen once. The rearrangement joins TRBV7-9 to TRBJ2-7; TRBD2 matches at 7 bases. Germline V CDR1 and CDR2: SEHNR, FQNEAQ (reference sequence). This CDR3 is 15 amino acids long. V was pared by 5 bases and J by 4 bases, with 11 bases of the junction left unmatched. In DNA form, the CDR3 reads TGTGCCAGCAGCCGATCGGGGGGAGGGCTTTACGAGCAGTACTTC. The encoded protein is CASSRSGGGLYEQYF.

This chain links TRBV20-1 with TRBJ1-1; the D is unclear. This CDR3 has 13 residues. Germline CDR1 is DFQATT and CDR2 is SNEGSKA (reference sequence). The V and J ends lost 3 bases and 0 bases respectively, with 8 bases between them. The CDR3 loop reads CSASPPVNTEAFF. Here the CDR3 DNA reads TGCAGTGCTAGCCCACCGGTGAACACTGAAGCTTTCTTT.

The CDR3 protein is CASSLLLSYNEQFF. DNA for the CDR3: TGTGCCAGCAGTTTGCTACTCTCCTACAATGAGCAGTTCTTC. This chain uses TRBV12-3 or TRBV12-4 with TRBJ2-1; D not certain. The CDR3 has 14 amino acids. V lost 3 bases and J lost 0, with 6 bases in between.

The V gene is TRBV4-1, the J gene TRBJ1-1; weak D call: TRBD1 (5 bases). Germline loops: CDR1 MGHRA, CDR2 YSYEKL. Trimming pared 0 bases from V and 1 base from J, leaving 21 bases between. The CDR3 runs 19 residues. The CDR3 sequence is CASSQDHGSGGDRNTEAFF. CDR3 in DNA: TGCGCCAGCAGCCAAGACCACGGTTCGGGCGGAGACAGGAACACTGAAGCTTTCTTT.

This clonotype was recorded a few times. The CDR3: CASSLGVRDSNTDTQYF. Written as DNA, the CDR3 is TGTGCCAGCAGCTTAGGAGTAAGGGACAGTAACACAGATACGCAGTATTTT. The chain combines TRBV11-1 with TRBJ2-3; 7 bases fit TRBD1. This CDR3 contains 17 residues. Germline assignment: CDR1 SGHAT and CDR2 FQDESV (reference sequence). The V and J ends lost 1 base and 2 bases, in that order; junction bases with no gene match: 9.

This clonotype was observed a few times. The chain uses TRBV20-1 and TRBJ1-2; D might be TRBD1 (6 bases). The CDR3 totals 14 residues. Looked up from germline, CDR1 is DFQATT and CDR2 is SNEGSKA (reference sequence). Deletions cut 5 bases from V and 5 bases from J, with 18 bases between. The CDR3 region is CSARASGGAYGYTF. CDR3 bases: TGCAGTGCTCGAGCGTCGGGGGGCGCGTATGGCTACACCTTC.

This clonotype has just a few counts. CDR3 DNA sequence: TGCAGCGCCAGTAGACAGGGGGAAGGAGGCTCCTACAATGAGCAGTTCTTC. Residues: CSASRQGEGGSYNEQFF. V is TRBV29-1 and J is TRBJ2-1; 9 nucleotides line up with TRBD1. Losses at the gene ends were 7 bases for V and 0 bases for J; bases not matched to a gene: 13. The CDR3 totals 17 residues. Germline CDR1 is SQVTM and CDR2 is ANQGSEA.

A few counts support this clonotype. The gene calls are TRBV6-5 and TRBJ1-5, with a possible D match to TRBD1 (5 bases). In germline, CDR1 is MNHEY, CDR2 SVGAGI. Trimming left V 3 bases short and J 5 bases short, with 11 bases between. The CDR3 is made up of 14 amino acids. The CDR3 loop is CASSYQSGDQPQHF. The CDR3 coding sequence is TGTGCCAGCAGTTATCAGTCGGGGGATCAGCCCCAGCATTTT.

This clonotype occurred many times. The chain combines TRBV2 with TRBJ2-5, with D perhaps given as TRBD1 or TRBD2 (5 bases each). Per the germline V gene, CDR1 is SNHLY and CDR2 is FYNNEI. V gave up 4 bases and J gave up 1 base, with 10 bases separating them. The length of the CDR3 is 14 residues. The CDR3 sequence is CASSVGRIQETQYF. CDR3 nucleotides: TGTGCCAGCAGTGTGGGACGGATCCAAGAGACCCAGTACTTC.

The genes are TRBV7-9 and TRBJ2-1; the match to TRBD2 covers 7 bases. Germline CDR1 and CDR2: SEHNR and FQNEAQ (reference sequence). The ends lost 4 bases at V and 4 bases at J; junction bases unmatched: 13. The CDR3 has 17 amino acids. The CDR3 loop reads CASSSTQPGGGYNEQFF. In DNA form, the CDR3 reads TGTGCCAGCAGCTCCACCCAGCCGGGCGGGGGATACAATGAGCAGTTCTTC.

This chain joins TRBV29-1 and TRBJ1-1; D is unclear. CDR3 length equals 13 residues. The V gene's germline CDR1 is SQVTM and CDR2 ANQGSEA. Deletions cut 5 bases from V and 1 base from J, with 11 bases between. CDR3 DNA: TGCAGCGTTCAAGCACACCAGAACACTGAAGCTTTCTTT. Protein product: CSVQAHQNTEAFF.

Here the CDR3 reads CASSLNPSYNEQFF. For the CDR3, the DNA is TGTGCCAGCAGTTTGAACCCCTCCTACAATGAGCAGTTCTTC. V gene TRBV12-3 or TRBV12-4 combines with J gene TRBJ2-1, with D hard to call. This CDR3 region has 14 residues. Trimming removed 3 bases at V and 0 bases at J, with 6 bases between.

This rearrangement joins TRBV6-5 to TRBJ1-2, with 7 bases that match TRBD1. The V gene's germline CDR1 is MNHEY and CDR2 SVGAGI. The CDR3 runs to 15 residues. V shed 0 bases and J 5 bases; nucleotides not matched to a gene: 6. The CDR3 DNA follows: TGTGCCAGCAGTTACTCGACAGGGAAGGGGTATGGCTACACCTTC. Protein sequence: CASSYSTGKGYGYTF.

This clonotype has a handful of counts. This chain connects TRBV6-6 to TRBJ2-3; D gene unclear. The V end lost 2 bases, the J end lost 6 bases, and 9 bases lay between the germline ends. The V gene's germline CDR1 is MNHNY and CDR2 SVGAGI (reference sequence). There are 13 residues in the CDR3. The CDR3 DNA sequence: TGTGCCAGCAGTTACGACTTCCCGGATACGCAGTATTTT. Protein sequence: CASSYDFPDTQYF.

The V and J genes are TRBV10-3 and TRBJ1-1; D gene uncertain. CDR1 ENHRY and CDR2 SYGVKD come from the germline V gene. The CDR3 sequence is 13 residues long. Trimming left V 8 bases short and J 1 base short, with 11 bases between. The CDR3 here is CAIGSQSNTEAFF. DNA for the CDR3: TGTGCCATCGGGTCCCAGTCGAACACTGAAGCTTTCTTT.

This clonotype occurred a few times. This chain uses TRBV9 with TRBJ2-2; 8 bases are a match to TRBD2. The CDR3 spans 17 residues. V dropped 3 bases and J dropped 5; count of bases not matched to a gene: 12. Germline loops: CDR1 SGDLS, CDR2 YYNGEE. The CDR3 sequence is CASSAFGLALKTGELFF. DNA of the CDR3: TGTGCCAGCAGCGCCTTTGGACTAGCCCTAAAGACCGGGGAGCTGTTTTTT. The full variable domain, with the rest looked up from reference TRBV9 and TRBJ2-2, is DSGVTQTPKHLITATGQRVTLRCSPRSGDLSVYWYQQSLDQGLQFLIQYYNGEERAKGNILERFSAQQFPDLHSELNLSSLELGDSALYFCASSAFGLALKTGELFFGEGSRLTVL.

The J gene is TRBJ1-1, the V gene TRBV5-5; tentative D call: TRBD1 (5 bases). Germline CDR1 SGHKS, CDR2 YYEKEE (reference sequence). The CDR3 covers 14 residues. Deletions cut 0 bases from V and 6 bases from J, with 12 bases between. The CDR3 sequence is CASSLVLGGAEAFF. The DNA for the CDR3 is TGTGCCAGCAGCTTGGTCCTGGGGGGAGCTGAAGCTTTCTTT.

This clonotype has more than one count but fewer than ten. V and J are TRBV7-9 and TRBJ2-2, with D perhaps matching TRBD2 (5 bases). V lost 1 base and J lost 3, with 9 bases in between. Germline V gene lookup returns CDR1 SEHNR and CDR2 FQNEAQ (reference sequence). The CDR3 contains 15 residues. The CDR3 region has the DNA TGTGCCAGCAGCTTAGTTTCGGGGTACACCGGGGAGCTGTTTTTT. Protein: CASSLVSGYTGELFF.

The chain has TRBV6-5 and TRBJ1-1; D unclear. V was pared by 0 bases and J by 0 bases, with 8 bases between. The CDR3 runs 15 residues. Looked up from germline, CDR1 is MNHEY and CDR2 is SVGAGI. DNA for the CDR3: TGTGCCAGCAGTTACTCCACAACCATGAACACTGAAGCTTTCTTT. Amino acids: CASSYSTTMNTEAFF.

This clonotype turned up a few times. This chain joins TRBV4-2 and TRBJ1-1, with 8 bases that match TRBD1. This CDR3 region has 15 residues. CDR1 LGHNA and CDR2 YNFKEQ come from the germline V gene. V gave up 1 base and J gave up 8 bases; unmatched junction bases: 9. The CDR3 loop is CASSQALADRAEAFF. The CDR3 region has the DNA TGTGCCAGCAGCCAAGCATTAGCGGACAGGGCGGAAGCTTTCTTT.